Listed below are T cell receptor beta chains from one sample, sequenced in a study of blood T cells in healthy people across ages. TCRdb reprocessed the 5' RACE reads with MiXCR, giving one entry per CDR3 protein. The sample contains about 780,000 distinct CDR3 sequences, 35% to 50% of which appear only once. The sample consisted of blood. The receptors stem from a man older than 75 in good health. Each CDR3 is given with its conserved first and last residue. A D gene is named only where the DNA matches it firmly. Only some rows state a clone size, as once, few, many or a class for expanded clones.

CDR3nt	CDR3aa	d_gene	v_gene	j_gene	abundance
TGCAGTGCCGCCCCGCCCCTAGCGGGAGTCGAGCAGTACTTC	CSAAPPLAGVEQYF	TRBD2	TRBV20-1	TRBJ2-7	few
TGTGCCAGCAGCTTAGGACTAGCGGGAATCCCAGAGCAGTTCTTC	CASSLGLAGIPEQFF	TRBD2	TRBV7-3	TRBJ2-1	.
TGTGCCAGCAGTTACAAAACCGGGACTGACACCACAGATACGCAGTATTTT	CASSYKTGTDTTDTQYF	.	TRBV28	TRBJ2-3	.
TGTGCCAGCAGCCACCCCCGGACAGGGACTGGAAACACCATATATTTT	CASSHPRTGTGNTIYF	TRBD1	TRBV3-1	TRBJ1-3	.
TGTGCCAGCAGCCACACTAGCGGGAGACCAGATACGCAGTATTTT	CASSHTSGRPDTQYF	TRBD2	TRBV14	TRBJ2-3	.
TGCAGTGCTAGAGATGTCAACGGGAGGGGGCAGTATTTT	CSARDVNGRGQYF	TRBD2	TRBV20-1	TRBJ2-3	.
TGCAGCGTTGTGCCCGGTGGCACAGATACGCAGTATTTT	CSVVPGGTDTQYF	.	TRBV29-1	TRBJ2-3	.
TGTGCCATCAGTGATATCGGCGGACTAGCCTACAATGAGCAGTTCTTC	CAISDIGGLAYNEQFF	TRBD2	TRBV10-3	TRBJ2-1	few
TGCGCCAGCAGCTTGGCCATTCTTAAATCTAGCGTTAACACCGGGGAGCTGTTTTTT	CASSLAILKSSVNTGELFF	.	TRBV5-1	TRBJ2-2	few
TGTGCCAGCAGCGACACTTTCCCGGGACTAGCGGGAGTAGCAAATGAGCAGTTCTTC	CASSDTFPGLAGVANEQFF	TRBD2	TRBV6-1	TRBJ2-1	.
TGTGCCAGCAGCTTAACGGTCACGCCTCTCTCCTACGAGCAGTACTTC	CASSLTVTPLSYEQYF	.	TRBV7-2	TRBJ2-7	few
TGCAGTGCTAGTCATGGGACTAGCGGGAGCTACGAGCAGTACTTC	CSASHGTSGSYEQYF	TRBD2	TRBV20-1	TRBJ2-7	.
TGCGCCAGCAGCTTGGCAGGGGGCGCGGGGGACACTGAAGCTTTCTTT	CASSLAGGAGDTEAFF	TRBD1	TRBV5-1	TRBJ1-1	.
TGTGCCAGCAGTTTTGGTCTAGCGGGAAGCTCCTACAATGAGCAGTTCTTC	CASSFGLAGSSYNEQFF	TRBD2	TRBV28	TRBJ2-1	few
TGTGCCAGCAGCGCCCGGGATCCCACAGATACGCAGTATTTT	CASSARDPTDTQYF	.	TRBV7-2	TRBJ2-3	few
TGTGCCAGCAGGGACATGGGGGTTGACTATGGCTACACCTTC	CASRDMGVDYGYTF	.	TRBV28	TRBJ1-2	few
TGTGCCAACAGCGCAGACGGAAATAGCAATCAGCCCCAGCATTTT	CANSADGNSNQPQHF	.	TRBV9	TRBJ1-5	.
TGCAGCGCCTCTAGGCAGGGTGTAGAGACCCAGTACTTC	CSASRQGVETQYF	.	TRBV29-1	TRBJ2-5	.
TGTGCCACCTCTCCACAGGTTCAAGAGCAGTTCTTC	CATSPQVQEQFF	.	TRBV10-3	TRBJ2-1	.
TGTGCCAGCAGAGGAGGACTAGCGAGCTCCTACAATGAGCAGTTCTTC	CASRGGLASSYNEQFF	TRBD2	TRBV6-5	TRBJ2-1	.
TGCAGTGCTACCTTCCCTGGGAGCTCCTACAATGAGCAGTTCTTC	CSATFPGSSYNEQFF	.	TRBV20-1	TRBJ2-1	many
TGCGCCACCAGTCGGAGGGGTCGGAACGAGCAGTTCTTC	CATSRRGRNEQFF	.	TRBV24-1	TRBJ2-1	.
TGCAGTGCTAGCAGATGGGGGCTAGCGGGGATTAACAATGAGCAGTTCTTC	CSASRWGLAGINNEQFF	TRBD2	TRBV20-1	TRBJ2-1	.
TGCAGTGCTAGAGATCTTCGTCCGACTAGCCTCTTCTCCTACGAGCAGTACTTC	CSARDLRPTSLFSYEQYF	TRBD2	TRBV20-1	TRBJ2-7	.
TGTGCCAGCAGCCCGGGACAGGTCAACACAGATACGCAGTATTTT	CASSPGQVNTDTQYF	TRBD1	TRBV5-5	TRBJ2-3	.
TGCGCCAGCAGCTTGGCCTGGGACTTAACCTACGAGCAGTACTTC	CASSLAWDLTYEQYF	.	TRBV5-1	TRBJ2-7	few
TGTGCCAGCACCCAAGGACTAGCGGGAGCAGGAGAGCAGTACTTC	CASTQGLAGAGEQYF	TRBD2	TRBV7-2	TRBJ2-4	few
TGTGCCAGCAGCGTAGTTCCGCGGGACACAGATACGCAGTATTTT	CASSVVPRDTDTQYF	.	TRBV9	TRBJ2-3	few
TGTGCCAGCAGTCTGAGACAGGCGACTAACTATGGCTACACCTTC	CASSLRQATNYGYTF	.	TRBV12-3/TRBV12-4	TRBJ1-2	many
TGCAGTGCTGAAAACATGGAGTTTAACCAGCCCCAGCATTTT	CSAENMEFNQPQHF	.	TRBV20-1	TRBJ1-5	.
TGCGCCAGCAGCCAAGATCGGATCACTGAAGCTTTCTTT	CASSQDRITEAFF	.	TRBV4-3	TRBJ1-1	.
TGCAGTGCGGGACAAGAGTATCAGCCCCAGCATTTT	CSAGQEYQPQHF	.	TRBV20-1	TRBJ1-5	.
TGTGCCAGCAGCCGGTCAGGGATCCAAGAGACCCAGTACTTC	CASSRSGIQETQYF	.	TRBV7-2	TRBJ2-5	.
TGTGCCAGCAGTTACTCGAGATCCAGCTTCCCCTACGAGCAGTACTTC	CASSYSRSSFPYEQYF	.	TRBV6-2/TRBV6-3	TRBJ2-7	many
TGCGCCAGCAGCAAGGACCATAATGAAAAACTGTTTTTT	CASSKDHNEKLFF	.	TRBV5-1	TRBJ1-4	.
TGTGCCAGCAGTGAAGCAGACAAGTACAATGAGCAGTTCTTC	CASSEADKYNEQFF	.	TRBV6-1	TRBJ2-1	.
TGTGCCAGCAGCTTAACAACAGACAATGAGCAGTTCTTC	CASSLTTDNEQFF	.	TRBV7-3	TRBJ2-1	many
TGTGCCAGCAGAACCTCCGCTTTATACGAGCAGTACTTC	CASRTSALYEQYF	.	TRBV12-3/TRBV12-4	TRBJ2-7	many
TGTGCCAGCTCACCACCGGCGCGAGAGACCCAGTACTTC	CASSPPARETQYF	.	TRBV18	TRBJ2-5	few
TGTGCCAGCACCCAGCGGGGGAGCACAGATACGCAGTATTTT	CASTQRGSTDTQYF	TRBD2	TRBV12-3/TRBV12-4	TRBJ2-3	.
TGCGCCAGCAGCCGGGGCGGGGTGATCACTGGAGCTTTCTTT	CASSRGGVITGAFF	.	TRBV5-1	TRBJ1-1	.
TGTGCCAGCAGCCAGGAATACAGGGTGGCGCAGTACTTC	CASSQEYRVAQYF	.	TRBV14	TRBJ2-7	.
TGTGCCAGCAGCTTAGTCGCCCGAAAAAGCACCCTCCACTTT	CASSLVARKSTLHF	.	TRBV7-2	TRBJ1-6	.
TGCAGTGCCCACGAGCGACAGGTCTCCTACGAGCAGTACTTC	CSAHERQVSYEQYF	.	TRBV20-1	TRBJ2-7	.
TGTGCCAGCAGTGTCGGGACAGGTATCAATCAGCCCCAGCATTTT	CASSVGTGINQPQHF	TRBD1	TRBV2	TRBJ1-5	few